This TCR beta chain originates from a study of cytomegalovirus exposure and HLA in healthy donors. With 60 Vbeta and 13 Jbeta primers, the PCR was carried out. Profiling relied on immunoSEQ multiplex PCR, and the TCRdb table lists in-frame clones only, not all of them. The data contain fewer than 100,000 clones, roughly 78% of them singletons. Study-wide results and limits: It was taken for granted in presence/absence analyses that sequencing depth across donors was roughly uniform.

This clone has more than one count but fewer than ten. Antigen unknown. V shed 1 base and J shed 4 bases, with 10 bases lying between them. CDR1 is SGHRS, CDR2 YFSETQ, per germline. CDR3 length: 14 amino acids. The TCR was taken from a male donor in good health and CMV-seropositive. This sequence joins TRBV5-1 and TRBJ2-3; D remains unclear. Sequenced: PBMCs. CDR3 sequence reads: CASSLRVVADTQYF. CDR3 sequence (DNA): TGCGCCAGCAGCTTGCGAGTAGTGGCAGATACGCAGTATTTT.